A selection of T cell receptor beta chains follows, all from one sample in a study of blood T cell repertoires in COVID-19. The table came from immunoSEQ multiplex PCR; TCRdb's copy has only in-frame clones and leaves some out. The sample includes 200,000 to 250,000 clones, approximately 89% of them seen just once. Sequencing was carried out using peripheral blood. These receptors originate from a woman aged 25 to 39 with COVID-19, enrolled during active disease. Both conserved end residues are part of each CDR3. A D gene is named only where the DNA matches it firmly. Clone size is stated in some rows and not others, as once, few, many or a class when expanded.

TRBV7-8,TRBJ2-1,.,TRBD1,CASSLQRQGVSEQFF,TGTGCCAGCAGCTTACAGCGACAGGGGGTTAGTGAGCAGTTCTTC
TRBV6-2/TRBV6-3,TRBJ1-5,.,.,CASSAGAGPNQPQHF,TGTGCCAGCAGCGCGGGGGCGGGTCCAAATCAGCCCCAGCATTTT
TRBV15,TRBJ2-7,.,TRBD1,CATSRRNTGAEQYF,TGTGCCACCAGCAGGCGGAATACAGGGGCCGAGCAGTACTTC
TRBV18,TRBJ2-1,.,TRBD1,CASSPRSGGAGVNEQFF,TGTGCCAGCTCACCAAGGTCAGGGGGCGCGGGCGTGAATGAGCAGTTCTTC
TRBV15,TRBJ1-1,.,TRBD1,CATSSRSGGTNTEAFF,TGTGCCACCAGCAGTCGGTCAGGGGGCACGAACACTGAAGCTTTCTTT
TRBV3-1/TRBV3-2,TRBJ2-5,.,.,CASSQQAGKAGNQETQYF,TGTGCCAGCAGCCAACAGGCGGGAAAGGCGGGGAACCAAGAGACCCAGTACTTC
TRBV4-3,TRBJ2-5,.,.,CASSQDKETQYF,TGCGCCAGCAGCCAAGATAAAGAGACCCAGTACTTC
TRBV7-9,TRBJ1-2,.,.,CASSLAGGDYGYTF,TGTGCCAGCAGCTTAGCGGGGGGGGACTATGGCTACACCTTC
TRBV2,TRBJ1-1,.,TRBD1,CASSQGAEAFF,TGTGCCAGCAGCCAGGGGGCCGAAGCTTTCTTT
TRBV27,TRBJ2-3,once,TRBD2,CASSTSGDPDTQYF,TGTGCCAGCAGTACTAGCGGGGATCCAGATACGCAGTATTTT
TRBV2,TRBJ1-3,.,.,CASRIDSGGNTIYF,TGTGCCAGCAGAATCGACAGCGGGGGAAACACCATATATTTT
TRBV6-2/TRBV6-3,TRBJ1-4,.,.,CASSFREILTNEKLFF,TGTGCCAGCAGTTTCCGCGAGATACTAACTAATGAAAAACTGTTTTTT
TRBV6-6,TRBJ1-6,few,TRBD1,CASSYPRDRGRVPLHF,TGTGCCAGCAGTTACCCAAGGGACAGGGGACGAGTACCCCTCCACTTT
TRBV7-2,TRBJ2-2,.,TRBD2,CASSTPLAGAGGELFF,TGTGCCAGCAGCACGCCCCTAGCGGGAGCAGGGGGGGAGCTGTTTTTT
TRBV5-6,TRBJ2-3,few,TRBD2,CASSVLAGSWDTQYF,TGTGCCAGCAGCGTTTTAGCGGGGAGCTGGGATACGCAGTATTTT
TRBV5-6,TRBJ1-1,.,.,CASSLGRGSGAFF,TGTGCCAGCAGCTTGGGACGGGGGTCTGGGGCTTTCTTT
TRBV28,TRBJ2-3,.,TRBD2,CASRRGIAGGPHTQYF,TGTGCCAGCAGGCGGGGAATAGCGGGGGGGCCTCATACGCAGTATTTT
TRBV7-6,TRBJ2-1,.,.,CASSLTTGREQFF,TGTGCCAGCAGCTTAACGACAGGGAGGGAGCAGTTCTTC
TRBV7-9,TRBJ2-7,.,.,CASSLAQRGSHEQYF,TGTGCCAGCAGCTTAGCGCAAAGGGGATCGCACGAGCAGTACTTC
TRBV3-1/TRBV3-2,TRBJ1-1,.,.,CASSQDRQKTEAFF,TGTGCCAGCAGCCAGGACCGACAGAAGACTGAAGCTTTCTTT
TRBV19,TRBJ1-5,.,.,CASSISGGGAGQPQHF,TGTGCCAGTAGTATATCAGGCGGGGGGGCCGGTCAGCCCCAGCATTTT
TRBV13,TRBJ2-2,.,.,CASTKRAGELFF,TGTGCCAGCACAAAGAGGGCCGGGGAGCTGTTTTTT
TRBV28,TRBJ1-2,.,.,CASSERGAKGYTF,TGTGCCAGCTCAGAACGGGGGGCGAAGGGCTACACCTTC
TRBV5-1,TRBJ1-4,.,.,CASSDQGINEKLFF,TGCGCCAGCAGCGACCAGGGGATCAATGAAAAACTGTTTTTT
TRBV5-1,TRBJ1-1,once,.,CASSFNPDSLNTEAFF,TGCGCCAGCAGCTTCAATCCAGACTCTCTTAACACTGAAGCTTTCTTT
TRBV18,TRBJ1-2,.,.,CASSPLPANYGYTF,TGTGCCAGCTCACCCCTCCCAGCTAACTATGGCTACACCTTC
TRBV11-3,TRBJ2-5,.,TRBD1,CASSLEGGEGETQYF,TGTGCCAGCAGCTTAGAAGGGGGCGAGGGAGAGACCCAGTACTTC
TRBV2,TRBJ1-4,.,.,CASRGNSGAEKLFF,TGTGCCAGCAGGGGGAACTCAGGGGCTGAAAAACTGTTTTTT
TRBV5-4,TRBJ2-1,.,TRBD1,CASSFPGGALYNEQFF,TGTGCCAGCAGCTTTCCAGGGGGCGCACTCTACAATGAGCAGTTCTTC
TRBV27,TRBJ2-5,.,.,CASSLSAGGETQYF,TGTGCCAGCAGTTTATCTGCAGGGGGGGAGACCCAGTACTTC
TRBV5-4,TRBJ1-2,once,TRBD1,CASSSVGQGAHGYTF,TGTGCCAGCAGCTCGGTGGGACAGGGGGCCCATGGCTACACCTTC
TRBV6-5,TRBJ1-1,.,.,CASSPPGVNTEAFF,TGTGCCAGCAGCCCCCCGGGGGTGAACACTGAAGCTTTCTTT
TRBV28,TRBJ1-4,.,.,CASSHHGIANEKLFF,TGTGCCAGCAGTCACCACGGGATCGCAAATGAAAAACTGTTTTTT
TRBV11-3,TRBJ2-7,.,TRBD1,CASSSDRGSYEQYF,TGTGCCAGCAGCTCCGACAGGGGATCCTACGAGCAGTACTTC
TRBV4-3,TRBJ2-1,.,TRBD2,CASSQSLAGGYNEQFF,TGCGCCAGCAGCCAGAGTCTAGCGGGAGGGTACAATGAGCAGTTCTTC
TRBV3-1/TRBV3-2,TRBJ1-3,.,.,CASSQDYYVAGSSGNTIYF,TGTGCCAGCAGCCAAGATTATTACGTGGCGGGAAGCTCTGGAAACACCATATATTTT
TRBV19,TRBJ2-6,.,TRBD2,CASRVEPGLAPSGANVLTF,TGTGCCAGTAGAGTGGAACCGGGACTAGCGCCTTCTGGGGCCAACGTCCTGACTTTC
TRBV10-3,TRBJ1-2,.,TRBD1,CAISESGQGVGYTF,TGTGCCATCAGTGAGTCGGGACAGGGTGTTGGCTACACCTTC
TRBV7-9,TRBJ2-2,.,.,CASSLWGYPNTGELFF,TGTGCCAGCAGCCTATGGGGCTACCCGAACACCGGGGAGCTGTTTTTT
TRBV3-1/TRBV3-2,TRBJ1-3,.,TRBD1,CASSPGTAAGNTIYF,TGTGCCAGCAGCCCCGGGACAGCTGCTGGAAACACCATATATTTT
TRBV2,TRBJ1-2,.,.,CASSVRQVGGYTF,TGTGCCAGCAGTGTCCGCCAGGTGGGTGGCTACACCTTC
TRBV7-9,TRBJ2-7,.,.,CASSPGTSAYEQYF,TGTGCCAGCAGCCCAGGGACATCTGCCTACGAGCAGTACTTC
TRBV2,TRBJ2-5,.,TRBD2,CASTRTSGGRETQYF,TGTGCCAGCACCCGGACTAGCGGGGGTCGAGAGACCCAGTACTTC
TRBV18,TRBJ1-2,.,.,CASSPSPETGWYGYTF,TGTGCCAGCTCACCAAGCCCCGAGACAGGCTGGTATGGCTACACCTTC
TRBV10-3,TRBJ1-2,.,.,CAISGGDTGNYGYTF,TGTGCCATCAGTGGAGGGGACACCGGAAACTATGGCTACACCTTC
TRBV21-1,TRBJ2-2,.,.,CASSKAGKWAGWPGELFF,TGTGCCAGCAGCAAAGCGGGGAAGTGGGCGGGGTGGCCCGGGGAGCTGTTTTTT
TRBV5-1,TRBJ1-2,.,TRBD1,CASSPEGANYGYTF,TGCGCCAGCAGCCCCGAGGGGGCAAACTATGGCTACACCTTC
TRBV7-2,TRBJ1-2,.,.,CASSSKGEVGGYTF,TGTGCCAGCAGTTCTAAGGGAGAAGTCGGGGGCTACACCTTC
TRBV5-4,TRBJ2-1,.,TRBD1,CASSLTGLEQFF,TGTGCCAGCAGCCTGACAGGGTTGGAGCAGTTCTTC
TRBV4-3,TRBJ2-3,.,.,CASSHVGGGPTDTQYF,TGCGCCAGCAGCCACGTGGGAGGAGGCCCCACAGATACGCAGTATTTT
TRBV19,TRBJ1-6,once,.,CASSIPQGSYNSPLHF,TGTGCCAGTAGTATCCCTCAGGGTTCCTATAATTCACCCCTCCACTTT
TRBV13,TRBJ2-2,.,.,CASSPRARGTGELFF,TGTGCCAGCAGCCCCAGGGCCCGGGGGACCGGGGAGCTGTTTTTT
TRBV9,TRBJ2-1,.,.,CASSVGPPLSPAANEQFF,TGTGCCAGCAGCGTAGGGCCTCCTCTGTCCCCGGCGGCTAATGAGCAGTTCTTC